This T cell receptor (beta chain) was observed in a study of identical twins. Study-wide findings and caveats: In cord blood, abundant beta clonotypes had fewer insertions; memory showed no trend.

This clonotype has a count of ten or more. Its antigen is not identified. The germline gives CDR1 MDHEN, CDR2 SYDVKM. The CDR3 is made up of 15 amino acids. V lost 4 bases and J lost 9; bases outside the gene matches: 8. Template switching supplied a universal primer site; unique molecular identifiers were carried on the cDNA. One entry per CDR3 protein, called by TCRdb with MiXCR from the 5' RACE reads. This table holds some 710,000 distinct CDR3 sequences, roughly 6.2% found once. This chain links TRBV28 with TRBJ2-1; TRBD2 agrees at 11 bases. Sequenced input: naive T cells sorted from blood. This TCR was sampled from a man between 18 and 29 years old in good health. CDR3 protein: CASSWGTSGLGEQFF. CDR3 DNA sequence: TGTGCCAGCAGTTGGGGGACTAGCGGTTTGGGTGAGCAGTTCTTC.